The clone carrying this T cell receptor (beta chain) was recorded at least ten times. In TCRdb, the 5' RACE reads were re-called with MiXCR into one record per CDR3 protein. The repertoire holds around 160,000 distinct CDR3 sequences, with approximately 4% as singletons. This CDR3 has 15 residues. After removal of 3 bases from V and 0 bases from J, the junction contained 0 bases not matched to a gene. Germline loops: CDR1 SNHLY, CDR2 FYNNEI. This record comes from a study of identical twins. The chain is built from TRBV2 and TRBJ2-3; 10 bases align to TRBD2. The sequencing input was memory T cells sorted from blood. This clonotype was sampled from a man between 18 and 35 years old in good health. This CDR3 reads CASSDSGRSTDTQYF. The CDR3 coding sequence is TGTGCCAGCAGTGATAGCGGGAGGAGCACAGATACGCAGTATTTT.